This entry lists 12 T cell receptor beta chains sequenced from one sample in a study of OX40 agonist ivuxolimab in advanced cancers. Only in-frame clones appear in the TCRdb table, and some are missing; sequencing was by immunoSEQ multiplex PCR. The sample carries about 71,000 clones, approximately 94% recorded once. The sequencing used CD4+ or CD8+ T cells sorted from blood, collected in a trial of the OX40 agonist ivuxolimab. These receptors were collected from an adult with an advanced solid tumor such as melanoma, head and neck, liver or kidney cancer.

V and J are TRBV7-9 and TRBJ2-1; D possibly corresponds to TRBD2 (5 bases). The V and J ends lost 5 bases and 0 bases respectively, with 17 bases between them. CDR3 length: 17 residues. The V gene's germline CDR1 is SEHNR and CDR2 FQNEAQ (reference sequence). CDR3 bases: TGTGCCAGCAGCCGTAGTAGCGTGATGAGCTCCTACAATGAGCAGTTCTTC. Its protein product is CASSRSSVMSSYNEQFF.

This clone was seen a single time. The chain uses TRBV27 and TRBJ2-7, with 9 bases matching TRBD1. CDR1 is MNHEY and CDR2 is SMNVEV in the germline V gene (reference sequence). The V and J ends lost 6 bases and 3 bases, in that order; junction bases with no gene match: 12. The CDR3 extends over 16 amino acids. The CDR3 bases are TGTGCCAGCAGGGGGCGGGGTGTGACAGGGGGCTACGAGCAGTACTTC. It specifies CASRGRGVTGGYEQYF.

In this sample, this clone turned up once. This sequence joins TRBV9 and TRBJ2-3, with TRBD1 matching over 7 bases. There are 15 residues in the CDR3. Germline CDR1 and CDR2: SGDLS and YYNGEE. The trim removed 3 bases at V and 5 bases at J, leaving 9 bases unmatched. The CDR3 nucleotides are TGTGCCAGCAGCGCACAGGGGATGTTAGTAGATACGCAGTATTTT. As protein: CASSAQGMLVDTQYF.

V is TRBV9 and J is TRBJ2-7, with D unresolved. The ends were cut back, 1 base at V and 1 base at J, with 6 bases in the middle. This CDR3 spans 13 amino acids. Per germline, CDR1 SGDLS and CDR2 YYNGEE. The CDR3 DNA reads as TGTGCCAGCAGCGTAAGAGAATCCTACGAGCAGTACTTC. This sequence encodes CASSVRESYEQYF.

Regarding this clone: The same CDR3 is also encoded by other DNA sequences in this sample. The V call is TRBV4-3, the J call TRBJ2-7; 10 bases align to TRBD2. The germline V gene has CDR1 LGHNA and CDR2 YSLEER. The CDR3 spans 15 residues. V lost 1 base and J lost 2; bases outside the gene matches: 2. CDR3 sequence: CASSQGLAGAYEQYF. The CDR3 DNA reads TGCGCCAGCAGCCAAGGGCTAGCGGGGGCCTACGAGCAGTACTTC.

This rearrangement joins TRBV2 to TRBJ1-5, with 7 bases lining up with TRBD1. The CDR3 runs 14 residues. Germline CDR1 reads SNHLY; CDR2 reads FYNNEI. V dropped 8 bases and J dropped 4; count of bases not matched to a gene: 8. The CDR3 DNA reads TGTGCCAGCGCCTCTTGGGGACAGAATCAGCCCCAGCATTTT. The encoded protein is CASASWGQNQPQHF.

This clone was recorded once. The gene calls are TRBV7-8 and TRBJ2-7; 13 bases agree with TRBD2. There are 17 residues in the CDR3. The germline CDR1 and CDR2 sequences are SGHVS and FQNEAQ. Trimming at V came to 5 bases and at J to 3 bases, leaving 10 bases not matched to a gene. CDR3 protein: CASSPGLAGAVDYEQYF. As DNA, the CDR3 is TGTGCCAGCAGCCCTGGACTAGCGGGGGCCGTTGACTACGAGCAGTACTTC.

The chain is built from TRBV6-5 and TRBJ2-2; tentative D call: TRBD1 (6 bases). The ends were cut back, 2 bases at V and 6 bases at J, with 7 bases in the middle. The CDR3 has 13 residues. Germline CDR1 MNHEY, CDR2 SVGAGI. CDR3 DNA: TGTGCCAGCAGTTACGGGGGCTCCGGGGAGCTGTTTTTT. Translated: CASSYGGSGELFF.

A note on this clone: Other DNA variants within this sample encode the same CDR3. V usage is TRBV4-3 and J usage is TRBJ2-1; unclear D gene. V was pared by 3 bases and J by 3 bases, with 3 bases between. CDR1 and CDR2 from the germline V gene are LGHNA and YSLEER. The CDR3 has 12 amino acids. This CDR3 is CASSHRYNEQFF. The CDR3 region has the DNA TGCGCCAGCAGCCATCGCTACAATGAGCAGTTCTTC.

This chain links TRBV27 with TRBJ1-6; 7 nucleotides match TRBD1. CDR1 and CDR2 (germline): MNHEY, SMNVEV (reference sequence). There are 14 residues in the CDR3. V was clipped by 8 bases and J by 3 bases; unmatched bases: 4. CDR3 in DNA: TGTGCCAGCCAGACAGGGATCTATAATTCACCCCTCCACTTT. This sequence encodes CASQTGIYNSPLHF.

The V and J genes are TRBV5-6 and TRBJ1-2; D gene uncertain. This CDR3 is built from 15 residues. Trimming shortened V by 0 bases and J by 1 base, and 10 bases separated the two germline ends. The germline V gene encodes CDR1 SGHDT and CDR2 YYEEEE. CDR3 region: CASSLEQNFNYGYTF. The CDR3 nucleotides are TGTGCCAGCAGCTTGGAACAGAACTTTAACTATGGCTACACCTTC.

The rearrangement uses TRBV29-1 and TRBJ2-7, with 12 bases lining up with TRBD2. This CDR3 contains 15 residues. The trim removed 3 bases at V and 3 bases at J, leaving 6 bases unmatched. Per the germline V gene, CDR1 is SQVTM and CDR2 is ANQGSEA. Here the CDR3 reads CSVEGLAGGNYEQYF. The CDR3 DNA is TGCAGCGTTGAGGGACTAGCGGGTGGAAACTACGAGCAGTACTTC.